What follows is one TCR beta chain and its context. Data came from immunoSEQ multiplex PCR; TCRdb stores just in-frame clones and leaves some out. The data show approximately 150,000 clones, with 80% to 95% seen just once and roughly 2.3% held by the top ten. This specimen comes from a study of T cell responses to AZD1222 COVID-19 vaccine. The CDR3 is made up of 14 amino acids. From germline, CDR1 is MDHEN and CDR2 SYDVKM. The V and J ends lost 6 bases and 5 bases, in that order; junction bases with no gene match: 7. The rearrangement links TRBV28 to TRBJ2-3; 8 bases map to TRBD1. This material consisted of peripheral blood, taken on day 0 of AZD1222 vaccination. This clonotype was sampled from an adult in good health. CDR3 DNA sequence: TGTGCCAGCAGCTGGACAGGGCGGGGAGATACGCAGTATTTT. Amino acids: CASSWTGRGDTQYF. Full variable domain (outside the CDR3, taken from reference TRBV28 and TRBJ2-3): DVKVTQSSRYLVKRTGEKVFLECVQDMDHENMFWYRQDPGLGLRLIYFSYDVKMKEKGDIPEGYSVSREKKERFSLILESASTNQTSMYLCASSWTGRGDTQYFGPGTRLTVL.